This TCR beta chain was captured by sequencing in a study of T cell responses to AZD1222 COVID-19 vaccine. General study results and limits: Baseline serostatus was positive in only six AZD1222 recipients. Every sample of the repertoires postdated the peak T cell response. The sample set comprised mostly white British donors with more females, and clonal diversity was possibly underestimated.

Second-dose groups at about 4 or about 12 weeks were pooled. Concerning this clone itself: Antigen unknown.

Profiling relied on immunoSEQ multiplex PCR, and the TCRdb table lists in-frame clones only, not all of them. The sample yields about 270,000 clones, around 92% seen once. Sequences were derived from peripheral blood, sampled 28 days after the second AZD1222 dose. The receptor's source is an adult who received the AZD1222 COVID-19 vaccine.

The CDR3 is CASSESNSPYGYTF. Written as DNA, the CDR3 is TGCGCCAGCAGTGAGTCAAACAGCCCCTATGGCTACACCTTC. V usage is TRBV10-2 and J usage is TRBJ1-2; D not resolved. Germline V gene sequence: CDR1 WSHSY, CDR2 SAAADI. The CDR3 consists of 14 residues. The V and J ends lost 0 bases and 4 bases respectively, with 9 bases between them.